The present entry profiles one T cell receptor beta chain with its context. Antigen unknown. V was trimmed by 5 bases and J by 6 bases, leaving 11 bases between them. This CDR3 has 13 amino acids. CDR1 is SGHTA and CDR2 is FQGNSA in the germline V gene. The data are from a study of graft-versus-host responses after intestinal transplantation. Looking at the study overall: Each patient got anti-thymocyte globulin induction, then tacrolimus and steroids for two to four years.

General study results and limits: High graft-versus-host to host-versus-graft clonal ratios were seen in allografts of patients with graft-donor T cell macrochimerism. The study associated peak circulating GvH clone levels with early post-transplant HvG declines.

Here immunoSEQ multiplex PCR was the method, and the copy in TCRdb shows in-frame clones only, minus some. The table shows roughly 120,000 clones, with about 92% occurring only once. The starting material was unstimulated CD8+ T cells sorted from spleen or lymph node cells, obtained before transplant. The chain carries TRBV7-2 and TRBJ2-1, with D unresolved. The source of this sequence is a human donor who was the organ donor for an intestinal transplant. CDR3 sequence (DNA): TGTGCCAGCAGCCAAGGGTTGGGCAATGAGCAGTTCTTC. Encoded protein: CASSQGLGNEQFF.